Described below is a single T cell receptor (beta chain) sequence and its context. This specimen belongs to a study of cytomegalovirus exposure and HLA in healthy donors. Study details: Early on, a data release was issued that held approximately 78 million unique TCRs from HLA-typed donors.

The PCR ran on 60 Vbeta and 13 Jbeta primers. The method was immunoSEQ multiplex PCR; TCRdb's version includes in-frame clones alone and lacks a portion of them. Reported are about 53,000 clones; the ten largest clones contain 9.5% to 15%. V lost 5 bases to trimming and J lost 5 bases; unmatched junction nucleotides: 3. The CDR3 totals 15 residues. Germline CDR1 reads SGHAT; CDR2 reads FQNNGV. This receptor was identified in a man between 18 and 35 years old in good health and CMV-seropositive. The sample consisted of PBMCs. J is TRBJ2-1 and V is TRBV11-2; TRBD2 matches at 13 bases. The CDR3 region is CASSPTSGRNNEQFF. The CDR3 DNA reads TGTGCCAGCAGCCCGACTAGCGGGAGGAACAATGAGCAGTTCTTC.